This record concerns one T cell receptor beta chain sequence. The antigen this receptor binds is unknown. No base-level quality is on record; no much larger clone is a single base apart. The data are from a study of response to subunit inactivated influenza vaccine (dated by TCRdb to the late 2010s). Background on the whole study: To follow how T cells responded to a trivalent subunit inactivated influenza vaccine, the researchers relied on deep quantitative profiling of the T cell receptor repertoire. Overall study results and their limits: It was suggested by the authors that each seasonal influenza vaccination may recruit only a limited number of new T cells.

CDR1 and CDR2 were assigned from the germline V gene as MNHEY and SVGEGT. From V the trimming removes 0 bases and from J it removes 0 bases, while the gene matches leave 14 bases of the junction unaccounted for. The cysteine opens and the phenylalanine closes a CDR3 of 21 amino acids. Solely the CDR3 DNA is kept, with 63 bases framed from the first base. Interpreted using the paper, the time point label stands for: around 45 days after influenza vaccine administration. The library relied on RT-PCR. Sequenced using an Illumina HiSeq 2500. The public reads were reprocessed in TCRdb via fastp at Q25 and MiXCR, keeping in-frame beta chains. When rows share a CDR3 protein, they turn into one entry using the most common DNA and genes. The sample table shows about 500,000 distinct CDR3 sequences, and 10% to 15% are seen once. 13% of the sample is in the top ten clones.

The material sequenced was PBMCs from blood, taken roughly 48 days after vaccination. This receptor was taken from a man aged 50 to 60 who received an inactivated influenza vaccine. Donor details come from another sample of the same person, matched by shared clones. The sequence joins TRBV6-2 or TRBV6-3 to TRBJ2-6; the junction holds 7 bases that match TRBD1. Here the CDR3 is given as CASSYSTFRDSTISGANVLTF. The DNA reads TGTGCCAGCAGTTACTCGACATTCCGGGACAGTACTATCTCTGGGGCCAACGTCCTGACTTTC.